This TCR beta chain was sequenced during a study of CD8+ T cells in alopecia areata. As for the study in general: The drug, tofacitinib, lasted 6 to 18 months, followed by 6 months off drug. General study points: Mice showed clearer TCR sharing than patients did, a gap that was possibly HLA-related. Higher clonality and more expanded CD8+ clones appeared in lesional than normal scalp.

Extracted RNA was reverse transcribed into cDNA, the sequencing template. Clones were sequenced by immunoSEQ multiplex PCR, and TCRdb holds only the in-frame ones, with some missing. Among 170,000 or so clones, about three fifths were seen once, and the ten largest hold 10% to 15%. This clone was detected once. Its antigen is currently unknown. Documented treatment: oral pan-JAK inhibitor, 5-10 mg twice daily. The CDR3 has 14 amino acids. The V gene's germline CDR1 is SGHVS and CDR2 FQNEAQ. V trimming: 5 bases; J trimming: 2 bases; junction bases outside the gene matches: 1. V and J are TRBV7-8 and TRBJ2-2; 8 positions agree with TRBD1. This specimen was CD8+ T cells sorted from blood, taken at week 24, from a patient treated with tofacitinib. This clonotype originated in a human donor with alopecia areata. CDR3 residues: CASSGTGNTGELFF. CDR3 DNA: TGTGCCAGCAGCGGGACAGGAAACACCGGGGAGCTGTTTTTT.